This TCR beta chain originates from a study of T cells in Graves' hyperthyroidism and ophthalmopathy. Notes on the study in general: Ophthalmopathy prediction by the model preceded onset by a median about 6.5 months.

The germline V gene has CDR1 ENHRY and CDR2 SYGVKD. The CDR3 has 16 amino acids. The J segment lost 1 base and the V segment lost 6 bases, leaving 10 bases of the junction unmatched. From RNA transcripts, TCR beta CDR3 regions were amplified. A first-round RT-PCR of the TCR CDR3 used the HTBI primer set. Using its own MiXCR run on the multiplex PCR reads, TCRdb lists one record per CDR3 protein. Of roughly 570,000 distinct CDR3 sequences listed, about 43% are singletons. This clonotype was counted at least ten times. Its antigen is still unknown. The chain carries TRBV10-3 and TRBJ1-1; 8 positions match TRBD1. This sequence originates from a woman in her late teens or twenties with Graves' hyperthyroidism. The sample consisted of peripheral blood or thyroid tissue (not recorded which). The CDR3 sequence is CAIRAMTGAGNTEAFF. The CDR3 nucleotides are TGTGCCATCAGGGCTATGACAGGGGCAGGGAACACTGAAGCTTTCTTT.